The 16 T cell receptor beta chains reported below all come from one sample, sequenced in a study of blood T cells in healthy people across ages. The use of a sample-barcoded 5' primer and a J-beta primer mix characterized a second PCR of about 7 to 12 cycles. TCRdb redid the calling of the 5' RACE reads with MiXCR, one entry per CDR3 protein. This sample has fewer than 1.5 million distinct CDR3 sequences, with 42% found just once. Sequenced sample: blood. Every receptor here comes from a woman aged 18-29 years in good health.

This clonotype was observed at least ten times. Its ends do not fully match the called genes, so a read error is possible. The V gene is TRBV7-2, the J gene TRBJ2-1; 10 nucleotides align to TRBD2. Germline-derived CDR1 and CDR2 are SGHTA and FQGNSA. The length of the CDR3 is 19 residues. The CDR3 loop is CASSRRLAGGLASHNEQFF. The CDR3 DNA reads as TGTGCCAGCAGCCGTCGACTAGCGGGTGGCCTTGCCTCCCACAATGAGCAGTTCTTC.

This rearrangement joins TRBV5-6 to TRBJ1-2, with no clear D. Germline assignment: CDR1 SGHDT and CDR2 YYEEEE. This CDR3 comprises 14 residues. Trimming stripped 4 bases from V and 6 bases from J, with 16 bases between. CDR3 nucleotides: TGTGCCAGCAGCCCCCGGGTGATCGCCAATGGCTACACCTTC. Translation: CASSPRVIANGYTF.

The sample holds many counts of this clonotype. CDR3 amino acids: CSVGPGLQSYEQYF. The CDR3 DNA sequence: TGCAGCGTTGGGCCGGGCTTACAGTCCTACGAGCAGTACTTC. The V call is TRBV29-1, the J call TRBJ2-7, with D hard to call. From germline, CDR1 is SQVTM and CDR2 ANQGSEA. The CDR3 extends over 14 amino acids. V lost 4 bases to trimming and J lost 1 base, with 14 bases between them.

The chain recombines TRBV12-3 or TRBV12-4 with TRBJ2-1, with 10 positions matching TRBD2. There are 13 residues in the CDR3. V was clipped by 6 bases and J by 7 bases; unmatched bases: 3. DNA for the CDR3: TGTGCCAGCAGGCCGACTAGCGGGAATGAGCAGTTCTTC. Translation: CASRPTSGNEQFF.

This chain uses TRBV4-1 with TRBJ2-2; D assignment may be TRBD1 or TRBD2 (5 bases each). The ends were cut back, 0 bases at V and 4 bases at J, with 15 bases in the middle. The CDR3 covers 17 residues. CDR1 MGHRA and CDR2 YSYEKL come from the germline V gene. The CDR3 protein is CASSQDRANGTTGELFF. CDR3 DNA: TGCGCCAGCAGCCAAGATAGGGCTAACGGGACCACCGGGGAGCTGTTTTTT.

As for this clonotype: A junction boundary mismatches the germline segment, possibly from a read error. The CDR3 loop is CACSLSRHRPYEQYF. CDR3 coding DNA: TGTGCCTGCAGCCTTAGTCGCCATAGGCCCTACGAGCAGTACTTC. V is TRBV6-5 and J is TRBJ2-7, with no clear D. The CDR3 has 15 amino acids. Germline CDR1 and CDR2: MNHEY and SVGAGI.

This clonotype was observed a handful of times. This chain uses TRBV4-1 with TRBJ2-7; weak D call: TRBD1 (6 bases). The CDR3 totals 16 residues. From germline, CDR1 is MGHRA and CDR2 YSYEKL. With 4 bases removed from V and 0 bases from J, the gap between germline ends came to 16 bases. This CDR3 reads CASSPGHDRNSYEQYF. DNA of the CDR3: TGCGCCAGCAGCCCAGGACACGACAGGAACTCCTACGAGCAGTACTTC.

J is TRBJ2-3 and V is TRBV7-2; D may be TRBD1 (5 bases). Between the trimmed V and J ends, which lost 1 base and 2 bases, there was a span of 10 bases. The CDR3 is made up of 15 amino acids. Germline CDR1 reads SGHTA; CDR2 reads FQGNSA. CDR3 amino acids: CASSLEGFFTDTQYF. The CDR3 DNA reads TGTGCCAGCAGCTTAGAGGGGTTCTTCACAGATACGCAGTATTTT.

J is TRBJ1-6 and V is TRBV7-3; D uncertain. The V and J ends lost 1 base and 8 bases respectively, with 9 bases between them. CDR1 is SGHTA, CDR2 FQGTGA, per germline. This CDR3 is built from 14 residues. This chain's CDR3 is CASSLRGRDSPLHF. Here the CDR3 DNA reads TGTGCCAGCAGCTTAAGAGGGAGGGATTCACCCCTCCACTTT.

The chain couples TRBV7-2 to TRBJ2-3; tentatively, D is TRBD1 or TRBD2 (7 bases each). Between the trimmed V and J ends, which lost 5 bases and 6 bases, there was a span of 18 bases. Germline-derived CDR1 and CDR2 are SGHTA and FQGNSA. This CDR3 region has 15 residues. The CDR3: CASSQGGHGSDTQYF. Here the CDR3 DNA reads TGTGCCAGCAGCCAGGGGGGGCACGGGTCGGATACGCAGTATTTT.

V and J are TRBV29-1 and TRBJ2-3; 9 bases map to TRBD2. The junction had 5 bases not matched to a gene; V was cut back by 3 bases and J by 4 bases. Germline loops: CDR1 SQVTM, CDR2 ANQGSEA. The CDR3 loop spans 14 amino acids. In nucleotides, the CDR3 is TGCAGCGTTGATTTTAGCGGGGGCTCAGATACGCAGTATTTT. Its translation is CSVDFSGGSDTQYF.

The chain employs TRBV11-1 and TRBJ1-2, with 7 bases lining up with TRBD1. The CDR3 sequence is 17 residues long. Germline CDR1 SGHAT, CDR2 FQDESV (reference sequence). With V trimmed by 3 bases and J by 0 bases, 10 bases remained unmatched. In DNA form, the CDR3 reads TGTGCCAGCAGCTTTATTAACAGGGGACACCCTAACTATGGCTACACCTTC. This encodes CASSFINRGHPNYGYTF.

This clonotype came up a few times. V usage is TRBV4-1 and J usage is TRBJ2-4, with TRBD2 identical over 11 bases. Germline lookup yields CDR1 MGHRA and CDR2 YSYEKL. The CDR3 covers 20 residues. The V segment lost 0 bases and the J segment 1 base; nucleotides outside the gene matches: 11. CDR3 bases: TGCGCCAGCAGCCAAGAAGAGTCAACTAGCGGGAGTGGGGCCAAAAACATTCAGTACTTC. This gives the protein CASSQEESTSGSGAKNIQYF.

The chain joins TRBV9 to TRBJ1-6; TRBD1 matches 8 bases. Trimming cost V 4 bases and J 6 bases; bases outside gene matches: 9. The CDR3 has 16 residues. Germline lookup yields CDR1 SGDLS and CDR2 YYNGEE. This chain's CDR3 is CASSPSRTGTNSPLHF. For the CDR3, the DNA is TGTGCCAGCAGCCCGTCCCGGACAGGGACTAATTCACCCCTCCACTTT.

This clonotype has more than one count but fewer than ten. The CDR3 sequence: CASSESGRGALTEAFF. CDR3 DNA: TGTGCCAGCAGTGAGAGCGGCAGGGGGGCTCTCACTGAAGCTTTCTTT. The gene calls are TRBV6-1 and TRBJ1-1, with TRBD1 identical over 7 bases. This CDR3 is built from 16 residues. Germline V lookup: CDR1 MNHNS, CDR2 SASEGT. V was clipped by 3 bases and J by 4 bases; unmatched bases: 11.

The chain uses TRBV27 and TRBJ2-5; the match to TRBD1 covers 10 bases. The V and J ends lost 3 bases and 11 bases, in that order; junction bases with no gene match: 12. The CDR3 is 15 amino acids. Germline V gene data show CDR1 as MNHEY and CDR2 as SMNVEV (reference sequence). In DNA, the CDR3 is TGTGCCAGCAGTTTGACCGGGACAGGGGTCCATGAGCAGTACTTC. Amino acid sequence: CASSLTGTGVHEQYF.